This T cell receptor beta chain was profiled in a study of cytomegalovirus exposure and HLA in healthy donors. With regard to this clone: Its specificity is not known.

The PCR made use of 60 Vbeta and 13 Jbeta primers. Libraries were prepared by immunoSEQ multiplex PCR; TCRdb keeps only in-frame clonotypes and omits some of them. The table records 160,000 or so clones, around four fifths of them present only once. The CDR3 contains 13 residues. Germline-derived CDR1 and CDR2 are SGHNT and YYREEE (reference sequence). V shed 4 bases and J 4 bases; nucleotides not matched to a gene: 5. Findings and caveats of the study: An analysis was carried out later, and it reportedly showed fewer N-insertions in an Asian-associated ancestry cluster than the 666-donor mean.

The TCR was taken from a woman aged 45-65 years in good health and CMV-seronegative. The rearrangement uses TRBV5-4 and TRBJ2-7; TRBD1 matches 7 bases. The specimen sequenced was PBMCs. The CDR3 sequence: CASSLQGKYEQYF. The DNA of the CDR3 is TGTGCCAGCAGCCTACAGGGGAAGTACGAGCAGTACTTC.